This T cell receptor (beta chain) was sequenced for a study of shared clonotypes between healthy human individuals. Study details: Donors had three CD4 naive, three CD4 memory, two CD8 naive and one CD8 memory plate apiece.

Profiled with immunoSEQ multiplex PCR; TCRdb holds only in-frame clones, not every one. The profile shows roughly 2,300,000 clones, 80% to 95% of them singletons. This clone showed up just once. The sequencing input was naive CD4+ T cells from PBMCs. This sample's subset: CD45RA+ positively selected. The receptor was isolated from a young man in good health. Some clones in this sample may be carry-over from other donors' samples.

The CDR3 DNA reads as TGTGCCAGCAGCTACTCACCGTACAATGAGCAGTTCTTC. Its translation: CASSYSPYNEQFF. J is TRBJ2-1 and V is TRBV5-6; no clear D gene. This CDR3 comprises 13 residues. Germline V lookup: CDR1 SGHDT, CDR2 YYEEEE. Trimming removed 3 bases from V and 4 bases from J, with 8 bases in between.